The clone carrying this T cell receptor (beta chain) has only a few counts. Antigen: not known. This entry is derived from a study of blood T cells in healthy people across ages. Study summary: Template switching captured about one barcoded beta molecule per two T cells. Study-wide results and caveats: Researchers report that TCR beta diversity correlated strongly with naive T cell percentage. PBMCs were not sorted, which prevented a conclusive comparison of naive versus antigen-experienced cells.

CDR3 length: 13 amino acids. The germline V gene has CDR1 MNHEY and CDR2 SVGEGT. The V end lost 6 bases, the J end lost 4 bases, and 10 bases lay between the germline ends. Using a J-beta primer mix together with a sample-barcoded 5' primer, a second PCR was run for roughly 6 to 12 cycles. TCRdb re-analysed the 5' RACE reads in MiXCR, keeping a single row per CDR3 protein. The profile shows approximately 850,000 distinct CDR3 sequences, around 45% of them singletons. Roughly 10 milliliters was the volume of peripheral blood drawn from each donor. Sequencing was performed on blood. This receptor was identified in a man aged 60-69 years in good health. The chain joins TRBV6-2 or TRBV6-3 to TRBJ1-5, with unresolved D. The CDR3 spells CASRGMGNQPQHF. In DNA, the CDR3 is TGTGCCAGCAGGGGGATGGGGAATCAGCCCCAGCATTTT.